One sample yielded the 10 T cell receptor beta chains listed below, sequenced in a study of a mutant IDH1 vaccine in newly diagnosed glioma. These receptors have no identified antigens. The time point here: week 11, during vaccination. Doses consisted of 300 ug of mutant IDH1 20-mer peptide each, paired with topical imiquimod. Only in-frame clones appear in the TCRdb table, and some are missing; sequencing was by immunoSEQ multiplex PCR. This table holds 55,000 to 70,000 clones, approximately 90% found once. This material consisted of PBMCs, taken from a glioma patient whose treatment included an IDH1 peptide vaccine. The receptors stem from a middle-aged man with glioma.

The J gene is TRBJ1-1, the V gene TRBV18; D is unclear. This CDR3 region has 12 residues. Germline loops: CDR1 KGHSH, CDR2 LQKENI. V lost 3 bases to trimming and J lost 3 bases, with 5 bases between them. DNA of the CDR3: TGTGCCAGCTCACCGCTAGACACTGAAGCTTTCTTT. Encoded protein: CASSPLDTEAFF.

The chain carries TRBV6-5 and TRBJ2-7; the D gene is possibly TRBD2 (6 bases). The germline V gene has CDR1 MNHEY and CDR2 SVGAGI. This CDR3 spans 13 amino acids. Between the trimmed V and J ends, which lost 2 bases and 5 bases, there was a span of 10 bases. This CDR3 is CASSYGGSHEQYF. The CDR3 DNA reads as TGTGCCAGCAGTTACGGAGGGTCCCACGAGCAGTACTTC.

The J gene is TRBJ2-7, the V gene TRBV7-2; D is ambiguous. Between the trimmed V and J ends, which lost 5 bases and 5 bases, there was a span of 13 bases. From germline, CDR1 is SGHTA and CDR2 FQGNSA. The CDR3 is 13 residues long. The CDR3 protein is CASSPYSLDEQYF. As DNA, the CDR3 is TGTGCCAGCAGCCCCTACAGTCTCGACGAGCAGTACTTC.

The CDR3 DNA reads TGTGCCAGCAGCGTTAGCCTAGCGGCGTACAATGAGCAGTTCTTC. Translation: CASSVSLAAYNEQFF. The V call is TRBV9, the J call TRBJ2-1; TRBD2 aligns across 7 bases. The CDR3 totals 15 residues. Losses at the gene ends were 2 bases for V and 4 bases for J; bases not matched to a gene: 6. CDR1 is SGDLS and CDR2 is YYNGEE in the germline V gene. Using reference TRBV9 and TRBJ2-1 for the parts outside the CDR3, the full variable domain is DSGVTQTPKHLITATGQRVTLRCSPRSGDLSVYWYQQSLDQGLQFLIQYYNGEERAKGNILERFSAQQFPDLHSELNLSSLELGDSALYFCASSVSLAAYNEQFFGPGTRLTVL.

V is TRBV29-1 and J is TRBJ1-3; possible D gene TRBD1, 5 bases. The germline V gene encodes CDR1 SQVTM and CDR2 ANQGSEA. This CDR3 contains 14 residues. V was pared by 6 bases and J by 0 bases, with 12 bases between. CDR3: CSVVPGSSGNTIYF. The CDR3, as DNA: TGCAGCGTCGTCCCAGGGAGCTCTGGAAACACCATATATTTT.

The genes are TRBV28 and TRBJ1-2; 12 bases are shared with TRBD1. Germline V gives CDR1 MDHEN, CDR2 SYDVKM. The CDR3 contains 17 residues. The J segment lost 4 bases and the V segment lost 2 bases, leaving 8 bases of the junction unmatched. The CDR3 DNA follows: TGTGCCAGCAGTTTACCGGGACAGGGGGCGCTGAGCTATGGCTACACCTTC. Its translation is CASSLPGQGALSYGYTF.

The count of this clone is one. The chain uses TRBV5-4 and TRBJ2-3; possible D gene TRBD2, 6 bases. V lost 4 bases and J 2 bases, leaving 14 bases between the germline ends. The CDR3 covers 15 residues. Germline CDR1 reads SGHNT; CDR2 reads YYREEE (reference sequence). The CDR3: CASSAGTHHTDTQYF. CDR3 nucleotide sequence: TGTGCCAGCAGCGCCGGGACTCACCACACAGATACGCAGTATTTT.

This clone appeared a single time. The chain couples TRBV10-3 to TRBJ1-2; D is undetermined. V gave up 1 base and J gave up 1 base, with 13 bases separating them. The CDR3 contains 16 residues. Germline V CDR1 and CDR2: ENHRY, SYGVKD. The CDR3 is CAISEFPDAINYGYTF. CDR3 bases: TGTGCCATCAGTGAGTTCCCCGATGCGATTAACTATGGCTACACCTTC.

CDR3 sequence reads: CASRFSDRVEAEAFF. Written as DNA, the CDR3 is TGTGCCAGCAGATTTTCCGACAGGGTAGAGGCTGAAGCTTTCTTT. V usage is TRBV28 and J usage is TRBJ1-1, with 7 bases matching TRBD1. This CDR3 has 15 residues. The J segment lost 6 bases and the V segment lost 6 bases, leaving 13 bases of the junction unmatched. Germline-derived CDR1 and CDR2 are MDHEN and SYDVKM.

Only a few counts were recorded for this clone. V gene TRBV7-9 combines with J gene TRBJ1-1; D is perhaps TRBD1 (5 bases). The CDR3 has 13 residues. Trimming pared 6 bases from V and 1 base from J, leaving 9 bases between. CDR1 and CDR2 (germline): SEHNR, FQNEAQ (reference sequence). This chain's CDR3 is CASSLDTNTEAFF. The CDR3 nucleotides are TGTGCCAGCAGTTTGGACACGAACACTGAAGCTTTCTTT.